This T cell receptor beta chain was sequenced during a study of blood T cell repertoires in COVID-19 (dated by TCRdb to between 2020 and 2021). Regarding the research as a whole: The collaborator samples originated in the United States, Italy and Spain and spanned the acute and convalescent phases of COVID-19. The dataset comprised deeply sampled blood TCRbeta repertoires from subjects exposed to, actively infected with, or recovered from COVID-19. Samples were obtained from the ongoing ImmuneRACE study (first 160 participants) and from over 1,000 subjects provided by 6 global collaborators. Sample metadata almost always included a de-identified subject ID, COVID-19 status, age in years and sex. The prospective study material was composed of cDNA or gDNA derived from T cells, B-cell-depleted T cells, or PBMCs. The repertoires were made available in a free public database intended to serve as a resource for research on the immune response to SARS-CoV-2. Where available, HLA class I and class II types were taken from metadata supplied by the sample provider and were not determined by assay-based typing. Points the paper makes about the study in general: The quantity of clinical and demographic metadata differed by source and by participant and was supplied without curation.

The collaborating institutions used their own protocols to collect whole blood in K2EDTA tubes. For TCRbeta analysis, collaborators shipped samples as frozen whole blood, isolated PBMCs, or DNA extracted from either of those sample types. A word on this clone: This receptor's antigen is unknown. Base-call qualities are not available, and no considerably larger clone is one nucleotide away.

TCRbeta CDR3 regions were amplified from genomic DNA using the immunoSEQ Assay, a bias-controlled multiplex PCR. The published analysis was carried out like this. Within the assay, amplification of reference gene primers was used to estimate how many nucleated cells each sample contained. To quantify the absolute abundance of each unique TCRbeta CDR3 rearrangement, sequence reads were collapsed and filtered. For each sample, productive Simpson clonality was calculated as the square root of Simpson's diversity index over productive rearrangements. The immuneACCESS repertoire file appears here via TCRdb, limited to in-frame rearrangements. These files lack a portion of the clones; in checked studies, under half of the deficit traces to unresolved V genes, and the cause of the others is not known. V, J and clone size were drawn from that table, and D and trimming were deduced from the DNA. The sample table lists about 210,000 clones, over 70% of them with a count of one. The ten most abundant clones make up less than 3% of the sample.

Germline trimming amounts to 1 base on V and 3 bases on J, with 7 as the count of junction bases outside the gene matches. The CDR3 measures 18 amino acids from cysteine to phenylalanine. The kept DNA is CDR3 alone, 54 bases in frame from the first base. Taken from the germline V gene, the CDR1 and CDR2 loops are MGHRA and YSYEKL. The chain employs TRBV4-1 and TRBJ1-3, and 12 junction bases match TRBD1. Sequenced input: peripheral blood. This TCR came from a man aged 50 or older with active or convalescent COVID-19. The CDR3 region reads CASSQAMGTGGIGNTIYF. The nucleotides are TGCGCCAGCAGCCAAGCGATGGGGACAGGGGGCATTGGAAACACCATATATTTT.